This record concerns one T cell receptor (beta chain) sequence. The donors were part of the approximately 130-subject validation cohort, which stood apart from the 666-subject first cohort. The CDR3 is made up of 14 amino acids. Trimming pared 4 bases from V and 6 bases from J, leaving 15 bases between. In germline, CDR1 is GTSNPN, CDR2 SVGIG (reference sequence). The data were obtained in a study of cytomegalovirus exposure and HLA in healthy donors. The assay was immunoSEQ multiplex PCR, and TCRdb's table has in-frame clones only and misses some. The sample contains 150,000 to 180,000 clones, 70% to 90% of which appear only once.

The sequencing input was PBMCs. J is TRBJ1-4 and V is TRBV30, with D possibly being TRBD1 (5 bases). This receptor was obtained from a human donor in good health. The CDR3 region has the DNA TGTGCCTGGACCACAAGGGGAAAGGATGAAAAACTGTTTTTT. Translated, it gives CAWTTRGKDEKLFF.